This TCR beta chain came from a study of blood T cell repertoires in COVID-19. Overall study: Sources were T cells, B-cell-depleted T cells, or PBMCs; the material itself was cDNA or gDNA.

Clones were read by immunoSEQ multiplex PCR, and TCRdb kept only the in-frame ones, dropping some. The top ten clones hold 12% of a sample with 200,000 to 250,000 clones, nearly 90% of them seen once. This clone was detected only a few times. The germline gives CDR1 ENHRY, CDR2 SYGVKD. The V and J ends lost 6 bases and 5 bases, in that order; junction bases with no gene match: 9. This CDR3 comprises 15 residues. Sequenced material: peripheral blood. The receptor comes from a young woman who had recovered from COVID-19. V and J are TRBV10-3 and TRBJ1-2; the match to TRBD1 covers 10 bases. CDR3 DNA sequence: TGTGCCATCAGCAGAAAAGGGACAGGGGATTATGGCTACACCTTC. Translating gives CAISRKGTGDYGYTF.